This entry lists 18 T cell receptor beta chains sequenced from one sample in a study of blood T cells in healthy people across ages. The second PCR ran 7 to 11 cycles with a sample-barcoded 5' primer and J-beta primers. TCRdb used MiXCR to reprocess the 5' RACE reads, holding one entry per CDR3 protein. The sample holds around 600,000 distinct CDR3 sequences, about 45% seen once. Sequenced input: blood. These receptors originate from an elderly man in good health.

This chain connects TRBV6-6 to TRBJ1-5; unclear D gene. Germline CDR1 is MNHNY and CDR2 is SVGAGI (reference sequence). The length of the CDR3 is 14 residues. V was trimmed by 10 bases and J by 8 bases, leaving 21 bases between them. The CDR3 DNA follows: TGTGCCACAGAGGCCGGGCCCCTCGGCAAGCCCCAGCATTTT. The encoded protein is CATEAGPLGKPQHF.

A note on this clonotype: With a much larger clone just one base away, this may be a read error. The chain is built from TRBV29-1 and TRBJ2-1, with D maybe TRBD2 (6 bases). This CDR3 comprises 14 residues. Trimming stripped 3 bases from V and 4 bases from J, with 13 bases between. Germline CDR1 is SQVTM and CDR2 is ANQGSEA. This chain's CDR3 is CSVDGGTVYNEQFF. The DNA of the CDR3 is TGCAGCGTTGATGGGGGGACCGTGTACAATGAGCAGTTCTTC.

J is TRBJ2-3 and V is TRBV9; TRBD2 aligns across 8 bases. This CDR3 is built from 16 residues. The germline V gene has CDR1 SGDLS and CDR2 YYNGEE. The J segment lost 1 base and the V segment lost 2 bases, leaving 6 bases of the junction unmatched. The CDR3 sequence is CASSVGRGPGTDTQYF. CDR3 coding DNA: TGTGCCAGCAGCGTCGGGAGGGGCCCTGGCACAGATACGCAGTATTTT. The full variable domain, in which reference TRBV9 and TRBJ2-3 provide the parts outside the CDR3, is DSGVTQTPKHLITATGQRVTLRCSPRSGDLSVYWYQQSLDQGLQFLIQYYNGEERAKGNILERFSAQQFPDLHSELNLSSLELGDSALYFCASSVGRGPGTDTQYFGPGTRLTVL.

This clonotype was detected only a few times. The gene calls are TRBV7-6 and TRBJ1-1; D ambiguous. This CDR3 region has 15 residues. V lost 6 bases and J lost 3, with 17 bases in between. CDR1 and CDR2 (germline): SGHVS, FNYEAQ. CDR3 protein: CASSQDGSPYTEAFF. The CDR3 DNA sequence: TGTGCCAGCAGTCAAGACGGATCACCTTACACTGAAGCTTTCTTT. The whole variable domain, remainder taken from reference TRBV7-6 and TRBJ1-1, is GAGVSQSPRYKVTKRGQDVALRCDPISGHVSLYWYRQALGQGPEFLTYFNYEAQQDKSGLPNDRFSAERPEGSISTLTIQRTEQRDSAMYRCASSQDGSPYTEAFFGQGTRLTVV.

V usage is TRBV2 and J usage is TRBJ2-5; 10 nucleotides match TRBD2. The length of the CDR3 is 15 residues. V trimming: 6 bases; J trimming: 7 bases; junction bases outside the gene matches: 11. Germline V lookup: CDR1 SNHLY, CDR2 FYNNEI. CDR3 DNA sequence: TGTGCCAGCAGGACTAGCGGGTATTCTGGCGGGACCCAGTACTTC. Translation gives CASRTSGYSGGTQYF.

The table lists this clonotype with a few counts. The CDR3 nucleotides are TGTGCCAGCAGCCAAGATTGGTCGAATTCACCCCTCCACTTT. Translating gives CASSQDWSNSPLHF. This sequence joins TRBV3-1 and TRBJ1-6, with D hard to call. The V gene lost 0 bases and the J gene lost 7 bases, with 7 bases spanning the gap. This CDR3 region has 14 residues. The germline V gene has CDR1 LGHDT and CDR2 YNNKEL (reference sequence).

This clonotype was seen once. This chain connects TRBV29-1 to TRBJ1-2, with 12 positions matching TRBD1. The CDR3 extends over 14 amino acids. J lost 5 bases, V lost 3 bases, and 4 bases had no gene match. Germline V CDR1 and CDR2: SQVTM, ANQGSEA. Here the CDR3 DNA reads TGCAGCGTTGAGGGACAGGGGGCAGGATATGGCTACACCTTC. Amino acid sequence: CSVEGQGAGYGYTF.

This clonotype was counted between two and nine times. This chain joins TRBV10-3 and TRBJ2-1; perhaps TRBD2 as D (7 bases). Germline CDR1 and CDR2: ENHRY and SYGVKD. There are 18 residues in the CDR3. The V and J ends lost 3 bases and 0 bases respectively, with 18 bases between them. CDR3 amino acids: CAISESLAGASSYNEQFF. The CDR3 bases are TGTGCCATCAGTGAAAGTTTGGCGGGGGCCAGCTCCTACAATGAGCAGTTCTTC.

Of note for this clonotype: The junction does not match germline at one end; this may be a read error. V is TRBV20-1 and J is TRBJ2-7; possible D gene TRBD2, 7 bases. The germline gives CDR1 DFQATT, CDR2 SNEGSKA (reference sequence). This CDR3 is 16 amino acids long. As DNA, the CDR3 is TGCAGTGCAAGAGACTCGGGGGCGGGGGTGCCCTACGAGCAGTACTTC. It yields the protein CSARDSGAGVPYEQYF.

There are a few counts of this clonotype. V gene TRBV29-1 combines with J gene TRBJ2-3; 15 bases agree with TRBD2. V trimming: 4 bases; J trimming: 2 bases; junction bases outside the gene matches: 4. The germline V gene encodes CDR1 SQVTM and CDR2 ANQGSEA. The CDR3 extends over 16 amino acids. CDR3 loop: CSVGGTSGRYTDTQYF. CDR3 DNA sequence: TGCAGCGTTGGGGGGACTAGCGGGAGGTACACAGATACGCAGTATTTT.

The gene calls are TRBV18 and TRBJ2-7, with D tentatively TRBD1 or TRBD2 (5 bases each). Germline CDR1 KGHSH, CDR2 LQKENI. The CDR3 extends over 16 amino acids. Between the trimmed V and J ends, which lost 1 base and 7 bases, there was a span of 20 bases. In DNA form, the CDR3 reads TGTGCCAGCTCACCACAAAGGGGACGGGGAAAGGTTGAGCAGTACTTC. Protein sequence: CASSPQRGRGKVEQYF.

The chain couples TRBV7-2 to TRBJ2-4, with D possibly matching TRBD2 (5 bases). The end of the DNA fits TRBJ2-5 better, so the J call may be wrong. The CDR3 totals 14 residues. CDR1 and CDR2 (germline): SGHTA, FQGNSA. CDR3: CASSLCSRGETQYF. The DNA for the CDR3 is TGTGCCAGCAGCCTCTGTTCTAGAGGGGAGACCCAGTACTTC.

V gene TRBV6-6 combines with J gene TRBJ2-1; D assignment may be TRBD1 or TRBD2 (5 bases each). The CDR3 contains 13 residues. Trimming removed 7 bases at V and 9 bases at J, with 16 bases between. CDR1 MNHNY and CDR2 SVGAGI come from the germline V gene (reference sequence). The CDR3 loop is CASTIGARGEQFF. CDR3 in DNA: TGTGCCAGCACGATCGGGGCGAGGGGTGAGCAGTTCTTC.

The chain links TRBV20-1 to TRBJ2-3; D call uncertain. Trimming took 3 bases from V and 0 from J, leaving 16 bases between them. The CDR3 extends over 16 amino acids. Germline CDR1 and CDR2: DFQATT and SNEGSKA (reference sequence). The CDR3: CSASTLYWDSTDTQYF. The CDR3, as DNA: TGCAGTGCTAGCACCCTCTATTGGGATAGCACAGATACGCAGTATTTT.

The chain has TRBV29-1 and TRBJ2-1, with 9 bases matching TRBD1. The CDR3 loop spans 15 amino acids. Looked up from germline, CDR1 is SQVTM and CDR2 is ANQGSEA. Losses at the gene ends were 7 bases for V and 7 bases for J; bases not matched to a gene: 14. In DNA form, the CDR3 reads TGCAGCGCCAAATGGGGGACAGGGTGCAGGAATGAGCAGTTCTTC. Its protein is CSAKWGTGCRNEQFF.

This clonotype has ten or more counts. V and J are TRBV6-5 and TRBJ2-2, with no clear D. Trimming took off 6 bases at V and 8 bases at J, with 13 bases between the two ends. Germline V gene data show CDR1 as MNHEY and CDR2 as SVGAGI. This CDR3 comprises 13 residues. CDR3 in DNA: TGTGCCAGCAGGGGATGGAGCGAAGGGGAGCTGTTTTTT. Its protein is CASRGWSEGELFF.

The chain recombines TRBV11-2 with TRBJ1-3; D remains ambiguous. The ends were cut back, 4 bases at V and 0 bases at J, with 7 bases in the middle. The CDR3 is made up of 14 amino acids. Germline V CDR1 and CDR2: SGHAT, FQNNGV. The CDR3: CASSSLSSGNTIYF. The CDR3, as DNA: TGTGCCAGCAGCTCGCTGAGCTCTGGAAACACCATATATTTT.

Notes on this clonotype: Being one base from a much bigger clone, this may be a read error. The gene calls are TRBV6-5 and TRBJ2-1; 8 bases match TRBD2. CDR1 is MNHEY and CDR2 is SVGAGI in the germline V gene. The CDR3 extends over 14 amino acids. V trimming: 5 bases; J trimming: 8 bases; junction bases outside the gene matches: 8. The CDR3 DNA sequence: TGTGCCAGCAGTGTTCCGGGACTAGACCATGAGCAGTTCTTC. This codes for CASSVPGLDHEQFF.